Listed here is a single TCR beta chain. The CDR3 spans 13 residues. The germline V and J ends were trimmed by 0 bases and 6 bases, with 8 bases remaining between them. Germline values: CDR1 MNHEY, CDR2 SVGEGT. These data come from a study of blood T cell repertoires in COVID-19. Produced via immunoSEQ multiplex PCR; TCRdb's table is partial and in-frame only. The sample shows tens of thousands of clones, approximately 84% of them seen only once. Sequencing was performed on peripheral blood. This TCR was sampled from a human donor in a cohort sampled during active COVID-19. This sequence joins TRBV6-2 or TRBV6-3 and TRBJ1-2, with D possibly being TRBD1 (6 bases). The CDR3 here is CASSYSHRDGYTF. The CDR3 DNA follows: TGTGCCAGCAGTTACTCCCACAGGGATGGCTACACCTTC.